These T cell receptor beta chains were read from a single sample in a study of T cells after yellow fever vaccination. TCRdb itself ran the 5' RACE reads through MiXCR, one entry per CDR3 protein. The table lists around 340,000 distinct CDR3 sequences, 12% of them singletons. Material: CD4+ T cells sorted from PBMCs, obtained 15 days after the yellow fever booster vaccination. The source is a man younger than 30 who received the YFV17D yellow fever vaccine. Each CDR3 is given with its conserved first and last residue. Each record gives: J gene, V gene, clone size, D gene, CDR3 DNA, CDR3 protein. D genes are given only for firm matches. Only part of the rows carry a size: once, few, many, or a class if the clone is expanded.

j_gene: TRBJ2-1
v_gene: TRBV6-5
abundance: few
d_gene: -
CDR3nt: TGTGCCAGCAGTTACTTTTCGGGAAATGAGCAGTTCTTC
CDR3aa: CASSYFSGNEQFF

j_gene: TRBJ2-1
v_gene: TRBV5-4
abundance: few
d_gene: -
CDR3nt: TGTGCCAGCAGCGCAAGCACAGGGCCCAGAACGTTCTTC
CDR3aa: CASSASTGPRTFF

j_gene: TRBJ1-2
v_gene: TRBV5-1
abundance: -
d_gene: TRBD1
CDR3nt: TGCGCCAGCAGCCCGGACAGGGAGACGGTCTATGGCTACACCTTC
CDR3aa: CASSPDRETVYGYTF

j_gene: TRBJ2-5
v_gene: TRBV3-1
abundance: many
d_gene: TRBD2
CDR3nt: TGTGCCAGCAGTTTCGCGGGGGGTGGAGAGACCCAGTACTTC
CDR3aa: CASSFAGGGETQYF

j_gene: TRBJ2-5
v_gene: TRBV20-1
abundance: few
d_gene: TRBD2
CDR3nt: TGCAGTGCTATACTAGCGGGGGGTACCCAGTACTTC
CDR3aa: CSAILAGGTQYF

j_gene: TRBJ1-3
v_gene: TRBV5-4
abundance: -
d_gene: -
CDR3nt: TGTGCCAGCAGCTTGGGAGACACCCGCTCTGGAAACACCATATATTTT
CDR3aa: CASSLGDTRSGNTIYF

j_gene: TRBJ2-3
v_gene: TRBV23-1
abundance: few
d_gene: -
CDR3nt: TGCGCCAGCAGTCAATCTAGCAGGGGGGTTCGGACAGATACGCAGTATTTT
CDR3aa: CASSQSSRGVRTDTQYF

j_gene: TRBJ2-2
v_gene: TRBV7-8
abundance: -
d_gene: -
CDR3nt: TGTGCCAGCAGCCCCCGGGAGCGGCACAACACCGGGGAGCTGTTTTTT
CDR3aa: CASSPRERHNTGELFF

j_gene: TRBJ1-4
v_gene: TRBV3-1
abundance: few
d_gene: -
CDR3nt: TGTGCCAGCAGTACGACCCCACGGCGGCTGAATGAAAAACTGTTTTTT
CDR3aa: CASSTTPRRLNEKLFF

j_gene: TRBJ2-2
v_gene: TRBV28
abundance: few
d_gene: -
CDR3nt: TGTGCCAGCAGTCCACATCAGACCGGGGAGCTGTTTTTT
CDR3aa: CASSPHQTGELFF

j_gene: TRBJ2-1
v_gene: TRBV7-3
abundance: few
d_gene: -
CDR3nt: TGTGCTCCCGGCCAGGGGAGTAATGAGCAGTTCTTC
CDR3aa: CAPGQGSNEQFF

j_gene: TRBJ2-2
v_gene: TRBV7-6
abundance: few
d_gene: -
CDR3nt: TGTGCCAGCAGCCCCAGGGACGGACTATGGGGCGGGGAGCTGTTTTTT
CDR3aa: CASSPRDGLWGGELFF

j_gene: TRBJ2-7
v_gene: TRBV9
abundance: -
d_gene: -
CDR3nt: TGTGCCAGCAGCGTTGATTCCGGGTACTACGAGCAGTACTTC
CDR3aa: CASSVDSGYYEQYF

j_gene: TRBJ1-3
v_gene: TRBV12-3/TRBV12-4
abundance: -
d_gene: TRBD1
CDR3nt: TGTGCCAGCAGGGCAACAGGGGCTGGAAACACCATATATTTT
CDR3aa: CASRATGAGNTIYF

j_gene: TRBJ2-3
v_gene: TRBV6-1
abundance: -
d_gene: TRBD2
CDR3nt: TGTGCCAGCAGTGAAGGACTAGCGACAGATACGCAGTATTTT
CDR3aa: CASSEGLATDTQYF

j_gene: TRBJ2-7
v_gene: TRBV7-6
abundance: -
d_gene: -
CDR3nt: TGTGCCAGCAGCCCACGGATCCGGGGGACCTCCTACGAGCAGTACTTC
CDR3aa: CASSPRIRGTSYEQYF

j_gene: TRBJ1-5
v_gene: TRBV7-2
abundance: -
d_gene: -
CDR3nt: TGTGCCAGCAGCCACAGAGACAATCAGCCCCAGCATTTT
CDR3aa: CASSHRDNQPQHF

j_gene: TRBJ1-5
v_gene: TRBV7-2
abundance: -
d_gene: -
CDR3nt: TGTGCCAGCAGCTTCACAGCGGTTCAGCCCCAGCATTTT
CDR3aa: CASSFTAVQPQHF

j_gene: TRBJ1-5
v_gene: TRBV3-1
abundance: few
d_gene: -
CDR3nt: TGTGCCAGCAGCCAAGTCTTCCAGAATCAGCCCCAGCATTTT
CDR3aa: CASSQVFQNQPQHF

j_gene: TRBJ2-7
v_gene: TRBV15
abundance: few
d_gene: TRBD1
CDR3nt: TGTGCCACCAGCTACAGGGGCTCGGGCGAGCAGTACTTC
CDR3aa: CATSYRGSGEQYF

j_gene: TRBJ2-3
v_gene: TRBV20-1
abundance: -
d_gene: -
CDR3nt: TGCAGTGCTAGAGGTTACAGACGCCGCGCAGATACGCAGTATTTT
CDR3aa: CSARGYRRRADTQYF

j_gene: TRBJ2-5
v_gene: TRBV12-3/TRBV12-4
abundance: many
d_gene: -
CDR3nt: TGTGCCAGCAGTTCCCCCTCAGGACGGGGAGGTGAAGAGACCCAGTACTTC
CDR3aa: CASSSPSGRGGEETQYF